Following are 4 T cell receptor beta chains from one sample sequenced in a study of CD8 T cells in Susac syndrome. An amount of RNA that ranged from about 0.45 to 1 ug was reverse transcribed with random hexamers. TCRdb called the immunoSEQ multiplex PCR reads again in MiXCR, with one record for every CDR3 protein. The data contain a few hundred thousand distinct CDR3 sequences, roughly 84% of them singletons. Sequencing was performed on CD8+ T cells from PBMCs. These receptors all come from a human donor with multiple sclerosis.

This sequence joins TRBV7-9 and TRBJ1-2, with TRBD1 identical over 7 bases. Germline lookup yields CDR1 SEHNR and CDR2 FQNEAQ (reference sequence). The V and J ends lost 7 bases and 8 bases, in that order; junction bases with no gene match: 13. This CDR3 comprises 14 residues. The CDR3 sequence: CASTGQDGVRGYTF. Written as DNA, the CDR3 is TGTGCCAGCACCGGACAGGATGGGGTGCGCGGCTACACCTTC.

This chain links TRBV6-5 with TRBJ2-1, with D possibly being TRBD2 (6 bases). The CDR3 has 13 residues. Germline loops: CDR1 MNHEY, CDR2 SVGAGI. The ends were cut back, 10 bases at V and 1 base at J, with 11 bases in the middle. The CDR3 DNA sequence: TGTGCCACAGGAGGGCCGTCCTACAATGAGCAGTTCTTC. Translated: CATGGPSYNEQFF.

This chain joins TRBV10-3 and TRBJ2-3, with no clear D. Germline CDR1 ENHRY, CDR2 SYGVKD. Trimming stripped 3 bases from V and 2 bases from J, with 6 bases between. The CDR3 has 13 residues. CDR3 nucleotides: TGTGCCATCAGTGAAAAGGCCACAGATACGCAGTATTTT. Translation: CAISEKATDTQYF.

The chain has TRBV3-1 and TRBJ2-1; 9 bases align to TRBD2. Germline V CDR1 and CDR2: LGHDT, YNNKEL (reference sequence). With 1 base clipped from V and 6 bases from J, the junction kept 7 bases outside the gene matches. The CDR3 runs to 16 residues. The CDR3 sequence is CASSQVAGVNSNEQFF. The CDR3 DNA sequence: TGTGCCAGCAGCCAAGTAGCGGGAGTTAATAGCAATGAGCAGTTCTTC.